This TCR beta chain was captured by sequencing in a study of regulatory T cells in long-lasting Graves disease. Whole-study context: Treatment with antithyroid drugs for over 5 years, together with positive TSH receptor antibodies, meant persistent Graves' disease.

CDR1 is SGHTA, CDR2 FQGNSA, per germline. Unmatched junction bases numbered 9, after V lost 4 bases and J lost 1 base. The CDR3 length is 18 residues. Findings and caveats of the study: There were preferences for TRBV28, TRBJ1-2 and TRBJ2-5 in persistent disease. Accuracy could have been hurt by small sample size. Between persistent patients, fewer than 3,500 public clonotypes were shared, exceeding the 966 shared between new patients.

According to the study, TCR beta libraries were built with iRepertoire HTBI primers and CDR3-region Arm-PCR. A single record per CDR3 protein comes from TCRdb applying MiXCR to the multiplex PCR reads. The table shows roughly 490,000 distinct CDR3 sequences, with 22% occurring only once. Time point defined: persistent/refractory GD, antithyroid drugs over 5 years with positive TRAb. PBMC-derived RNA was used for the TCR library. This clonotype has just a few counts. Its antigen is not identified. This sequence joins TRBV7-2 and TRBJ2-7, with 14 bases fitting TRBD2. Sequencing was performed on peripheral blood mononuclear cells (PBMCs), taken when the disease was refractory, from a patient treated with antithyroid drugs. This TCR derives from a female donor with Graves disease. CDR3 nucleotide sequence: TGTGCCAGCAGCTCCTGGACTAGCGGGAGGCCTAAATCCTACGAGCAGTACTTC. Encoded protein: CASSSWTSGRPKSYEQYF.